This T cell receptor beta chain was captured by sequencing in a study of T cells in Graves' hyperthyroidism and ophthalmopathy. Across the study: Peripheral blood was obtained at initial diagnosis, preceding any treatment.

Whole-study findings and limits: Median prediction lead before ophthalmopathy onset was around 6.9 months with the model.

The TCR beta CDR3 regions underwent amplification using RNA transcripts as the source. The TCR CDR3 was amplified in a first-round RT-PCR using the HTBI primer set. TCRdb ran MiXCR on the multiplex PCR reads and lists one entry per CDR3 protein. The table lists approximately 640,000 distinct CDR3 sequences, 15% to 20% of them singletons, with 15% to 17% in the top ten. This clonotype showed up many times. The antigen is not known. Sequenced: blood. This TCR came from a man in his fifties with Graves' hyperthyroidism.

The CDR3 is CASSPTSGDSTDTQYF. CDR3 nucleotide sequence: TGTGCCAGCAGTCCGACTAGCGGGGACAGCACAGATACGCAGTATTTT. The chain joins TRBV27 to TRBJ2-3; 11 bases fit TRBD2. Trimming took 5 bases from V and 0 from J; bases not matched to a gene: 4. CDR1 is MNHEY, CDR2 SMNVEV, per germline (reference sequence). CDR3 length: 16 residues.